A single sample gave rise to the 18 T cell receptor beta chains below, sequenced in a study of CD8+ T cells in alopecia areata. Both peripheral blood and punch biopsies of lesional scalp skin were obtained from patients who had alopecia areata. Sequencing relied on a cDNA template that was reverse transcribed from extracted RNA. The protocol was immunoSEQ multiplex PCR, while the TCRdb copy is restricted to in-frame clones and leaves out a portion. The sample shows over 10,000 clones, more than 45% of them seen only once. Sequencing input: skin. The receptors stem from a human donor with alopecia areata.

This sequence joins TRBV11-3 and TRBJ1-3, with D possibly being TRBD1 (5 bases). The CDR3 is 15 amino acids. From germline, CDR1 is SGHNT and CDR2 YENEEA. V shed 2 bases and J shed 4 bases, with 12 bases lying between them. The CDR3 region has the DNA TGTGCCAGCAGCTTACAGGGAAGGTTCGGAAACACCATATATTTT. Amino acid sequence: CASSLQGRFGNTIYF. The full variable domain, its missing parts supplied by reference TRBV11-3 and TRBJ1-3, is EAGVVQSPRYKIIEKKQPVAFWCNPISGHNTLYWYLQNLGQGPELLIRYENEEAVDDSQLPKDRFSAERLKGVDSTLKIQPAELGDSAVYLCASSLQGRFGNTIYFGEGSWLTVV.

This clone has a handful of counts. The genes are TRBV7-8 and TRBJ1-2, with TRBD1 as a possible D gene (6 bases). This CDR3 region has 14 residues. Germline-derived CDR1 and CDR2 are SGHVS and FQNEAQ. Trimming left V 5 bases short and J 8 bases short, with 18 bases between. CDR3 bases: TGTGCCAGCAGCCTGCTACAGGGTTTCTACGGCTACACCTTC. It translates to CASSLLQGFYGYTF.

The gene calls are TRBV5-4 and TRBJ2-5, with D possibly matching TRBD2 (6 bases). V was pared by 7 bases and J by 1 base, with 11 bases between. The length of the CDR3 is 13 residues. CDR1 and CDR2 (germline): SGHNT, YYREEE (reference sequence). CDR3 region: CASASDIQETQYF. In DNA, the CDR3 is TGTGCCAGCGCTAGCGATATCCAAGAGACCCAGTACTTC.

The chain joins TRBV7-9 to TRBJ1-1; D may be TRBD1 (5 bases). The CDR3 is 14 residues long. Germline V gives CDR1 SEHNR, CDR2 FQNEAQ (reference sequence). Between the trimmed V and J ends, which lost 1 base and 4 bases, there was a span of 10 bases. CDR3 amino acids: CASSLGRGGTEAFF. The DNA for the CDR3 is TGTGCCAGCAGCTTAGGGCGGGGGGGCACTGAAGCTTTCTTT.

The CDR3 is CASSLAGQGPRGEQFF. DNA for the CDR3: TGTGCCAGCAGCTTAGCGGGACAGGGGCCGAGAGGGGAGCAGTTCTTC. The chain combines TRBV7-9 with TRBJ2-1; 10 bases match TRBD1. The CDR3 spans 16 residues. The V gene's germline CDR1 is SEHNR and CDR2 FQNEAQ (reference sequence). V lost 0 bases and J lost 10; bases outside the gene matches: 9.

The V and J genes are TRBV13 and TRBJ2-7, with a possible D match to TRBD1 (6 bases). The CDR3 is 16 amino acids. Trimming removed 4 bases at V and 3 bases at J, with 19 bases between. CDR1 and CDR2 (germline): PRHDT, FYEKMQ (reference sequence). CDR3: CASSSSLGQLLYEQYF. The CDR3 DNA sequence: TGTGCCAGCAGCTCCAGTCTTGGACAGCTCCTCTACGAGCAGTACTTC.

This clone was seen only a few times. This chain's CDR3 is CASSISLTLSYEQYF. Here the CDR3 DNA reads TGTGCCAGTAGTATATCCCTGACACTCTCCTACGAGCAGTACTTC. J is TRBJ2-7 and V is TRBV19; the D is unclear. Trimming cost V 2 bases and J 0 bases, with 11 bases left between them. The CDR3 length is 15 residues. The germline V gene has CDR1 LNHDA and CDR2 SQIVND (reference sequence).

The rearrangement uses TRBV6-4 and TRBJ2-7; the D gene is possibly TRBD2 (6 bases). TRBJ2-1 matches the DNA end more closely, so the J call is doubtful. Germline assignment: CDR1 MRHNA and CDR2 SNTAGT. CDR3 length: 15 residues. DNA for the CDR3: TGTGCCAGCAGTGACTCTAGCGGCTCCTACAATGAGCAGTTCTTC. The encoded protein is CASSDSSGSYNEQFF.

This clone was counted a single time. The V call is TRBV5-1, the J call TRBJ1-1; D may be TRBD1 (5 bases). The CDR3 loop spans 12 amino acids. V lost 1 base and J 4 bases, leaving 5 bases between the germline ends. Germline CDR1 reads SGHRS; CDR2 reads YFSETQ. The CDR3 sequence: CASSLQGTEAFF. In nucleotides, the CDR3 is TGCGCCAGCAGCTTGCAGGGCACTGAAGCTTTCTTT.

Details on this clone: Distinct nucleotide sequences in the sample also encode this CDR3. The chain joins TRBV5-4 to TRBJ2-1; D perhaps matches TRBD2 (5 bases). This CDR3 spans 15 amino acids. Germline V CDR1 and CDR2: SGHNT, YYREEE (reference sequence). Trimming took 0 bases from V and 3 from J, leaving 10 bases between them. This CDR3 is CASSLELAIYNEQFF. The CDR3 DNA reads TGTGCCAGCAGCTTGGAATTAGCGATCTACAATGAGCAGTTCTTC.

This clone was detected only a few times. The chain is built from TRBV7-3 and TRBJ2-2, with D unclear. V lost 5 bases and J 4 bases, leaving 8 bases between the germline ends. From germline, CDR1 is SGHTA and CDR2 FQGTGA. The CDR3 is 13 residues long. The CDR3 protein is CASSPLGTGELFF. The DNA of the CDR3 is TGTGCCAGCAGCCCCTTAGGCACCGGGGAGCTGTTTTTT. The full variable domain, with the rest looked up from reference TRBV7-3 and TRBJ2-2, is GAGVSQTPSNKVTEKGKYVELRCDPISGHTALYWYRQSLGQGPEFLIYFQGTGAADDSGLPNDRFFAVRPEGSVSTLKIQRTERGDSAVYLCASSPLGTGELFFGEGSRLTVL.

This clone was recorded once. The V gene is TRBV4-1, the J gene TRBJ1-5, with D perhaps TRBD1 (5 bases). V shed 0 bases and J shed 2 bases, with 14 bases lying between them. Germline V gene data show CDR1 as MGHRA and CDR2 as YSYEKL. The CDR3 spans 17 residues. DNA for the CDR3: TGCGCCAGCAGCCAAGATTGGGGTATGACAGGCAATCAGCCCCAGCATTTT. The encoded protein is CASSQDWGMTGNQPQHF.

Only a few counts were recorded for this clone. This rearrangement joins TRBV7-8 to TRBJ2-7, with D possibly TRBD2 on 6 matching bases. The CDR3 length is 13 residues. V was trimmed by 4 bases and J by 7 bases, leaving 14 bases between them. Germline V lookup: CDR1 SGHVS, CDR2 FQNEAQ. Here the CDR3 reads CASSSDWAGEQYF. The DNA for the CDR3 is TGTGCCAGCAGCTCGGACTGGGCGGGAGAGCAGTACTTC.

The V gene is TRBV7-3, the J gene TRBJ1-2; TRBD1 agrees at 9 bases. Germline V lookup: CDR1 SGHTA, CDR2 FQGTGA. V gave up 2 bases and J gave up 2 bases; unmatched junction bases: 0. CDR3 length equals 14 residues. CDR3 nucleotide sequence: TGTGCCAGCAGCTTAGGACAGGGGAACTATGGCTACACCTTC. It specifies CASSLGQGNYGYTF.

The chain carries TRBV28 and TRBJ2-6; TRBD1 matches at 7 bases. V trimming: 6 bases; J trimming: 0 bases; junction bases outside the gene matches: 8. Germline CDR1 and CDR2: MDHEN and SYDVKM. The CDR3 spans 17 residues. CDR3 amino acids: CASRLIQGSSGANVLTF. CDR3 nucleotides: TGTGCCAGCAGGCTAATACAGGGGAGCTCTGGGGCCAACGTCCTGACTTTC.

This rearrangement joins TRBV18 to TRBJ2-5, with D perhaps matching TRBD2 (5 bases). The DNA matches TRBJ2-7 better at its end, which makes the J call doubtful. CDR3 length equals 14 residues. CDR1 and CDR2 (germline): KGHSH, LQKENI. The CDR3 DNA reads TGTGCCAGCTCACAGGGAGCACCAACCTACGAGCAGTACTTC. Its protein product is CASSQGAPTYEQYF.

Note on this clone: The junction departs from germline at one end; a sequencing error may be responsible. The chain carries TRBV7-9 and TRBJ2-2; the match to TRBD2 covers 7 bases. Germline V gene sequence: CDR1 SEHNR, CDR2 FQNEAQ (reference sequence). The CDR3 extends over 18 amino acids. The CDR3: CASSVAGAGTRVAGELFF. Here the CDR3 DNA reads TGTGCCAGCAGCGTAGCCGGAGCGGGAACTAGGGTCGCCGGGGAGCTGTTTTTT.

The CDR3: CASSVGTGGRTEAFF. The CDR3 DNA follows: TGTGCCAGCAGCGTCGGGACAGGGGGCAGGACTGAAGCTTTCTTT. The V and J genes are TRBV7-8 and TRBJ1-1; 12 bases map to TRBD1. In germline, CDR1 is SGHVS, CDR2 FQNEAQ. Trimming cost V 5 bases and J 5 bases; bases outside gene matches: 6. The CDR3 is made up of 15 amino acids.